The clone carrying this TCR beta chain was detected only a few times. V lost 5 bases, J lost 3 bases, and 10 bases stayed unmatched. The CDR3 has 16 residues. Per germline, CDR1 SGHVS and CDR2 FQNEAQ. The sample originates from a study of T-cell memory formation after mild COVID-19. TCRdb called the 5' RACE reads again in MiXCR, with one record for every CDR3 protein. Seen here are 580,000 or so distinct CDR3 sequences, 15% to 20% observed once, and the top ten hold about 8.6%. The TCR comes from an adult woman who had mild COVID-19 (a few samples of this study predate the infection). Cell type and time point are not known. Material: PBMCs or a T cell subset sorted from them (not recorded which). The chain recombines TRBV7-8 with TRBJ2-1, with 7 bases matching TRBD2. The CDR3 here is CASSTGVAGFYNEQFF. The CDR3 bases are TGTGCCAGCAGCACCGGGGTAGCGGGTTTCTACAATGAGCAGTTCTTC.